Sequencing of this TCR beta chain was carried out in a study of siplizumab effects on memory and regulatory T cells. Notes on the study in general: Naive T cells were seemingly more diverse than memory cells, and major contributions to the alloresponse seemed to be made by them. On average, 68.8% of mappable alloreactive CD4+ clones were Treg-derived under siplizumab, against about 30% in controls. Siplizumab caused a significant drop in alloreactive sequences traceable to unstimulated CD4+ memory cells.

Comments on this clone: Its specificity is not known.

The assay was immunoSEQ multiplex PCR, and TCRdb's table has in-frame clones only and misses some. The repertoire holds some 100,000 clones, 90% to 95% seen once, with 6.5% in the top ten. Germline V gives CDR1 SGHTS, CDR2 YDEGEE. This CDR3 is built from 14 residues. The ends were cut back, 0 bases at V and 9 bases at J, with 16 bases in the middle. This rearrangement joins TRBV5-8 to TRBJ2-7; D remains unclear. Sequencing was carried out using CD8+ T cells sorted from blood. The source is a human donor in good health. The CDR3 nucleotides are TGTGCCAGCAGCTTGGTGGTATCGACAACGGGGCAGTACTTC. It encodes CASSLVVSTTGQYF.